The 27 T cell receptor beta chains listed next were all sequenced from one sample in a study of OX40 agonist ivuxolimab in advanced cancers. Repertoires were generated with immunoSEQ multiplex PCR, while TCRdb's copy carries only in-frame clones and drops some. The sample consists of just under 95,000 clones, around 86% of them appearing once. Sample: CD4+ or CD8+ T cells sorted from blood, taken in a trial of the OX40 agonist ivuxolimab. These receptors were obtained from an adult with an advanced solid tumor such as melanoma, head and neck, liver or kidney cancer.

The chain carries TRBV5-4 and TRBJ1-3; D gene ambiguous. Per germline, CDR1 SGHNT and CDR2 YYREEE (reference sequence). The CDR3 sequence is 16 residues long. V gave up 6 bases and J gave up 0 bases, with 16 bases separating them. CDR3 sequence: CASTRGNAGSGNTIYF. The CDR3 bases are TGTGCCAGCACCCGGGGTAACGCAGGCTCTGGAAACACCATATATTTT.

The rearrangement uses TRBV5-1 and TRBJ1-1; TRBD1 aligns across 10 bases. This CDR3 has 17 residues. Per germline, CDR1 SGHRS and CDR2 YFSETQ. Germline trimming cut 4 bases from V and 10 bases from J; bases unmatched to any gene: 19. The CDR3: CASSAGQGEPGSVGAFF. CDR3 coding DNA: TGCGCCAGCAGCGCAGGACAGGGGGAGCCGGGGTCCGTGGGAGCTTTCTTT.

This CDR3 reads CASSVTDSPGGYTF. For the CDR3, the DNA is TGTGCCAGCAGCGTTACCGACAGTCCCGGGGGCTACACCTTC. V usage is TRBV9 and J usage is TRBJ1-2, with D perhaps matching TRBD1 (5 bases). Trimming pared 2 bases from V and 8 bases from J, leaving 16 bases between. This CDR3 has 14 amino acids. Per the germline V gene, CDR1 is SGDLS and CDR2 is YYNGEE. Variable domain in full (rest from reference TRBV9 and TRBJ1-2): DSGVTQTPKHLITATGQRVTLRCSPRSGDLSVYWYQQSLDQGLQFLIQYYNGEERAKGNILERFSAQQFPDLHSELNLSSLELGDSALYFCASSVTDSPGGYTFGSGTRLTVV.

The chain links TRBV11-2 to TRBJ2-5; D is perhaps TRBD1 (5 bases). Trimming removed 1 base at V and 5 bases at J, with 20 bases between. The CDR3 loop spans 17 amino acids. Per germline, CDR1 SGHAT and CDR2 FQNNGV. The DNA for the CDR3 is TGTGCCAGCAGCTTAGTTCTCGGCAGGGTTGAACAGGAGACCCAGTACTTC. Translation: CASSLVLGRVEQETQYF.

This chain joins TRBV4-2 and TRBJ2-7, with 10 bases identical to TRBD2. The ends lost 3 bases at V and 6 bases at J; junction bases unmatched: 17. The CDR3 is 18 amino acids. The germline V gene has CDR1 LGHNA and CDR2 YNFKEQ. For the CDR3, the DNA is TGTGCCAGCAGCCATGGTACAGCGGGGGGGTCCCAAGGAGGCGAGCAGTACTTC. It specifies CASSHGTAGGSQGGEQYF.

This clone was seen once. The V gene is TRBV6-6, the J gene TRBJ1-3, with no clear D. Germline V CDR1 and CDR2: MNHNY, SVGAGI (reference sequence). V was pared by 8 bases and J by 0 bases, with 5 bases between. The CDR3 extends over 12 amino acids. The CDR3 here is CASESSGNTIYF. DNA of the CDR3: TGTGCCAGCGAAAGCTCTGGAAACACCATATATTTT.

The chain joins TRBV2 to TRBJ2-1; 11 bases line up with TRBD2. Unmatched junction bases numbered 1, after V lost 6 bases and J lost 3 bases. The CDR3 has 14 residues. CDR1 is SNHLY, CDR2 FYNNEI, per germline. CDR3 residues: CASRTSGVYNEQFF. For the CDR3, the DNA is TGTGCCAGCAGGACTAGCGGGGTCTACAATGAGCAGTTCTTC. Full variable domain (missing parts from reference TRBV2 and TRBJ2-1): EPEVTQTPSHQVTQMGQEVILRCVPISNHLYFYWYRQILGQKVEFLVSFYNNEISEKSEIFDDQFSVERPDGSNFTLKIRSTKLEDSAMYFCASRTSGVYNEQFFGPGTRLTVL.

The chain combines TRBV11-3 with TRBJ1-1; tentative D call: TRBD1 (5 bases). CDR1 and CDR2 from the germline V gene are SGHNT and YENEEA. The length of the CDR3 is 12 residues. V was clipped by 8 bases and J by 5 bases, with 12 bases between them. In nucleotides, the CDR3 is TGTGCCAGCTCTCCGGGGGAAACTGAAGCTTTCTTT. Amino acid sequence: CASSPGETEAFF.

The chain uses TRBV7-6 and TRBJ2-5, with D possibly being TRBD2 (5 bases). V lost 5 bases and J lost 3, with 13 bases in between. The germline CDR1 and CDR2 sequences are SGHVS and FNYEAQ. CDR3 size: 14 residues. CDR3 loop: CASSPGFNEETQYF. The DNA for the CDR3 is TGTGCCAGCAGCCCGGGGTTTAACGAAGAGACCCAGTACTTC.

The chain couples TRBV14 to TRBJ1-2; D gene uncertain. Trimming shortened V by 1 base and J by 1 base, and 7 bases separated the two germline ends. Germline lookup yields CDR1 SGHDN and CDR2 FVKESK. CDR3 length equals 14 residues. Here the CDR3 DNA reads TGTGCCAGCAGCCAAGGGGTTTATAACTATGGCTACACCTTC. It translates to CASSQGVYNYGYTF. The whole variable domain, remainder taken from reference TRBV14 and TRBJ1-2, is EAGVTQFPSHSVIEKGQTVTLRCDPISGHDNLYWYRRVMGKEIKFLLHFVKESKQDESGMPNNRFLAERTGGTYSTLKVQPAELEDSGVYFCASSQGVYNYGYTFGSGTRLTVV.

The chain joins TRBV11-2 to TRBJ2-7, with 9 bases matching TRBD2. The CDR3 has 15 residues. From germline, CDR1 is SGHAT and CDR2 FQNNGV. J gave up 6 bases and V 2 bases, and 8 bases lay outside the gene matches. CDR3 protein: CASSLIAGVSAEQYF. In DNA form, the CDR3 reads TGTGCCAGCAGCTTAATAGCGGGGGTTTCTGCCGAGCAGTACTTC.

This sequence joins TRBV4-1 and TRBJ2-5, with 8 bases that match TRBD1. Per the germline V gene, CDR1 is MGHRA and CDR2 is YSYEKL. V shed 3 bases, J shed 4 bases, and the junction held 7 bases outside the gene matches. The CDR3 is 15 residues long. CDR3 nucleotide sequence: TGCGCCAGCAGCCACGACAGGGGAATGACAGAGACCCAGTACTTC. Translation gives CASSHDRGMTETQYF.

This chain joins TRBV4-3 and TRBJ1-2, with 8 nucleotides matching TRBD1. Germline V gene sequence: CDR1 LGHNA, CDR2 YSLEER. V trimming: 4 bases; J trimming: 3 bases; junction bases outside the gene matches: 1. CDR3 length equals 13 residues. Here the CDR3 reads CASSPTGDYGYTF. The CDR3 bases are TGCGCCAGCAGCCCGACAGGGGACTATGGCTACACCTTC.

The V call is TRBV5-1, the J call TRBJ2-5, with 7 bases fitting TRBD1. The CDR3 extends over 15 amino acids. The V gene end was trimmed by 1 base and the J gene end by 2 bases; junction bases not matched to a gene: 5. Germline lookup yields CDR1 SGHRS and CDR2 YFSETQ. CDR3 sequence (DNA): TGCGCCAGCAGCTTGACCGGGACAGTACAAGAGACCCAGTACTTC. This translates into CASSLTGTVQETQYF.

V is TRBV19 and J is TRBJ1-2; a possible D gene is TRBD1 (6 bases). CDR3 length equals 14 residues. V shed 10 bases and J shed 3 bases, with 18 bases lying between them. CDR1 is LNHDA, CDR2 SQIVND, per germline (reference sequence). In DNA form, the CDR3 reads TGTGCCACGCGGCCCGGGGGGCGAGACTATGGCTACACCTTC. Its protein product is CATRPGGRDYGYTF. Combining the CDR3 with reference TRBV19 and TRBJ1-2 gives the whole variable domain DGGITQSPKYLFRKEGQNVTLSCEQNLNHDAMYWYRQDPGQGLRLIYYSQIVNDFQKGDIAEGYSVSREKKESFPLTVTSAQKNPTAFYLCATRPGGRDYGYTFGSGTRLTVV.

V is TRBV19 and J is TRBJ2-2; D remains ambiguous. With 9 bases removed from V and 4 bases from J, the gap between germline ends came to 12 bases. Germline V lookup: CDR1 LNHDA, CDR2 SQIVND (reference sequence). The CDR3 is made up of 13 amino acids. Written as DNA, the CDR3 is TGTGCCAGCAGTCCGCAGATCACCGGGGAGCTGTTTTTT. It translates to CASSPQITGELFF.

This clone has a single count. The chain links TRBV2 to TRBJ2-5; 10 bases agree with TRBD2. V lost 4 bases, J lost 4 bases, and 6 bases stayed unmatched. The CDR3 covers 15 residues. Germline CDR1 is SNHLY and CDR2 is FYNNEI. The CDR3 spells CASSGSGGSGETQYF. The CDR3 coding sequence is TGTGCCAGCAGTGGTAGCGGGGGGTCAGGAGAGACCCAGTACTTC.

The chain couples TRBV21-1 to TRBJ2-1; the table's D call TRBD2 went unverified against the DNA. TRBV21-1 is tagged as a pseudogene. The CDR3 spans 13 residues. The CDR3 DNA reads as TGTGCCAGCACCCTCGGCTCCTACAATGAGCAGTTCTTC. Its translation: CASTLGSYNEQFF.

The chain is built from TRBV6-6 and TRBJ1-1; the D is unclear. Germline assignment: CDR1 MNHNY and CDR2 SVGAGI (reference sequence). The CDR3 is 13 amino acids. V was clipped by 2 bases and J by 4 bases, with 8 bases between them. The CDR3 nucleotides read TGTGCCAGCAGTTACCCAGGATTCACTGAAGCTTTCTTT. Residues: CASSYPGFTEAFF.

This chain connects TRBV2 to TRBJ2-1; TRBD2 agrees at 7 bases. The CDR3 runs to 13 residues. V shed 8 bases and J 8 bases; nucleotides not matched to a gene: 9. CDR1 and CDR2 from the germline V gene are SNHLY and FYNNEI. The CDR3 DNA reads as TGTGCCAGCCGGACGGGGGGTGGGGATGAGCAGTTCTTC. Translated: CASRTGGGDEQFF.

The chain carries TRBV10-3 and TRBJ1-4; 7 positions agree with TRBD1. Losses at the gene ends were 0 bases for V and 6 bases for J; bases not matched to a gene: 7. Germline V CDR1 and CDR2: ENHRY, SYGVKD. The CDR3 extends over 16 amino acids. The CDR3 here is CAISESLQGRHEKLFF. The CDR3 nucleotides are TGTGCCATCAGTGAGTCCCTACAGGGGAGGCATGAAAAACTGTTTTTT.

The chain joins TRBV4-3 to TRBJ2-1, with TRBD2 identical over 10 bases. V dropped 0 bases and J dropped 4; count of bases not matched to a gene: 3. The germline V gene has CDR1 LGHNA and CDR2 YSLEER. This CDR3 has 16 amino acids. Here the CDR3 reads CASSQEQRGGYNEQFF. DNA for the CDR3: TGCGCCAGCAGCCAAGAGCAGCGGGGGGGATACAATGAGCAGTTCTTC.

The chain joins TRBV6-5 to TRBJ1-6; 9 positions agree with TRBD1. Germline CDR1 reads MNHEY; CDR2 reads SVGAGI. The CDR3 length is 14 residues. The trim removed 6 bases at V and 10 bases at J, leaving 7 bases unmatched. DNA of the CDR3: TGTGCCAGCAGGTCTCGGACAGGGGCCTCACCCCTCCACTTT. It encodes CASRSRTGASPLHF.

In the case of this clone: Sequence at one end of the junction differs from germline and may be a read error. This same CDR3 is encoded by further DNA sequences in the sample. The CDR3 DNA sequence: TGTGCTAGTGGCCCCGACAGCTACGAGCAGTATTTC. Translated, it gives CASGPDSYEQYF. J is TRBJ2-7 and V is TRBV12-5; tentative D call: TRBD1 (5 bases). The CDR3 sequence is 12 residues long. Germline V gene data show CDR1 as LGHNT and CDR2 as FRNRAP. Drawing the rest from reference TRBV12-5 and TRBJ2-7, the complete variable domain is DARVTQTPRHKVTEMGQEVTMRCQPILGHNTVFWYRQTMMQGLELLAYFRNRAPLDDSGMPKDRFSAEMPDATLATLKIQPSEPRDSAVYFCASGPDSYEQYFGPGTRLTVT.

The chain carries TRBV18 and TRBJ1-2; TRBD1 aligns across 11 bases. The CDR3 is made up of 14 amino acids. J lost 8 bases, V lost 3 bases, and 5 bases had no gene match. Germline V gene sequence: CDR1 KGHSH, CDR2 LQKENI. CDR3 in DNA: TGTGCCAGCTCACCCGGACAGGGGGCGGGCGGCTACACCTTC. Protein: CASSPGQGAGGYTF.

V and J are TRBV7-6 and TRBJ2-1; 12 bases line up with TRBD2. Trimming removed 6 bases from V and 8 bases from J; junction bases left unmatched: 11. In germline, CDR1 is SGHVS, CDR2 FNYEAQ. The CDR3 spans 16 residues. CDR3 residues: CASRPSGGAGGDEQFF. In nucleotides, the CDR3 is TGTGCCAGCAGGCCTAGCGGGGGGGCCGGGGGTGATGAGCAGTTCTTC.

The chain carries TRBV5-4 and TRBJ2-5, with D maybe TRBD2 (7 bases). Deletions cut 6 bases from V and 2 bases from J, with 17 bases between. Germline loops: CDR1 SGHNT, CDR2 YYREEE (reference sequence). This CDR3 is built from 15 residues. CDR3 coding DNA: TGTGCCAGCAAAGGTTCGGGGGGCTCACAAGAGACCCAGTACTTC. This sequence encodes CASKGSGGSQETQYF.